Below are 32 T cell receptor beta chains sequenced from a single sample in a study of siplizumab effects on memory and regulatory T cells. Produced via immunoSEQ multiplex PCR; TCRdb's table is partial and in-frame only. The data contain tens of thousands of clones, approximately 93% of them singletons. Sequenced sample: CD8+ T cells sorted from blood. The receptors derive from a human donor in good health.

The rearrangement joins TRBV27 to TRBJ2-6; D not resolved. The ends were cut back, 2 bases at V and 0 bases at J, with 5 bases in the middle. This CDR3 comprises 15 residues. Germline CDR1 MNHEY, CDR2 SMNVEV (reference sequence). The CDR3 sequence: CASSLLYSGANVLTF. Here the CDR3 DNA reads TGTGCCAGCAGTTTACTGTACTCTGGGGCCAACGTCCTGACTTTC.

This chain's CDR3 is CASSSSGDFRSVFF. In DNA, the CDR3 is TGTGCCAGCAGCTCGTCGGGGGACTTTCGGTCGGTGTTCTTC. The rearrangement links TRBV5-5 to TRBJ2-1; tentatively, D is TRBD2 (6 bases). This CDR3 region has 14 residues. Trimming pared 3 bases from V and 15 bases from J, leaving 22 bases between. Germline values: CDR1 SGHKS, CDR2 YYEKEE (reference sequence).

The rearrangement links TRBV6-1 to TRBJ2-3, with D possibly matching TRBD2 (6 bases). The V end was cut by 1 base, the J end by 2 bases, with 10 bases between. Germline-derived CDR1 and CDR2 are MNHNS and SASEGT. The CDR3 is made up of 15 amino acids. CDR3 nucleotide sequence: TGTGCCAGCAGTGAAGGTAGCGGATACACAGATACGCAGTATTTT. This translates into CASSEGSGYTDTQYF.

The chain is built from TRBV30 and TRBJ2-7; no reliable D call. CDR3 length: 13 residues. V was pared by 0 bases and J by 12 bases, with 18 bases between. The germline CDR1 and CDR2 sequences are GTSNPN and SVGIG (reference sequence). The CDR3 spells CAWSVLFIGERYF. The DNA of the CDR3 is TGTGCCTGGAGTGTATTATTCATCGGAGAACGGTACTTC.

The chain uses TRBV7-6 and TRBJ2-5; D uncertain. Trimming cost V 1 base and J 1 base, with 13 bases left between them. The germline CDR1 and CDR2 sequences are SGHVS and FNYEAQ. The CDR3 length is 16 residues. The DNA for the CDR3 is TGTGCCAGCAGCTTAGAGGTGGGCAGGCCCCAAGAGACCCAGTACTTC. Amino acids: CASSLEVGRPQETQYF.

The chain employs TRBV5-1 and TRBJ2-7, with D tentatively TRBD2 (6 bases). The CDR3 consists of 13 residues. Between the trimmed V and J ends, which lost 3 bases and 3 bases, there was a span of 10 bases. From germline, CDR1 is SGHRS and CDR2 YFSETQ. The CDR3 spells CASSWGGVYEQYF. In DNA, the CDR3 is TGCGCCAGCAGCTGGGGAGGAGTCTACGAGCAGTACTTC. The full variable domain, in which reference TRBV5-1 and TRBJ2-7 provide the parts outside the CDR3, is KAGVTQTPRYLIKTRGQQVTLSCSPISGHRSVSWYQQTPGQGLQFLFEYFSETQRNKGNFPGRFSGRQFSNSRSEMNVSTLELGDSALYLCASSWGGVYEQYFGPGTRLTVT.

In this sample, this clone turned up a few times. The V call is TRBV27, the J call TRBJ1-5, with 7 bases that match TRBD1. The CDR3 runs 15 residues. In germline, CDR1 is MNHEY, CDR2 SMNVEV (reference sequence). The trim removed 6 bases at V and 4 bases at J, leaving 9 bases unmatched. This CDR3 is CASSPIGTVNQPQHF. The DNA for the CDR3 is TGTGCCAGCAGCCCCATAGGGACAGTTAATCAGCCCCAGCATTTT.

The rearrangement uses TRBV19 and TRBJ2-1, with 10 nucleotides matching TRBD2. The CDR3 spans 15 residues. V shed 5 bases, J shed 6 bases, and the junction held 7 bases outside the gene matches. Germline CDR1 LNHDA, CDR2 SQIVND (reference sequence). The CDR3 nucleotides are TGTGCCAGTAGTCTCCCAGCGGGGGGGGGCAATGAGCAGTTCTTC. Its translation is CASSLPAGGGNEQFF.

As regards this clone: Other DNA sequences of this sample code for an identical CDR3. The chain recombines TRBV7-9 with TRBJ2-2; unclear D gene. This CDR3 is 12 amino acids long. Germline assignment: CDR1 SEHNR and CDR2 FQNEAQ (reference sequence). V dropped 1 base and J dropped 5 bases, with 2 bases sitting between them. The CDR3 DNA is TGTGCCAGCAGCTTAGTGACCGGGGAGCTGTTTTTT. Its translation is CASSLVTGELFF.

This clone was detected a few times. The V and J genes are TRBV7-9 and TRBJ1-5; D gene ambiguous. Germline-derived CDR1 and CDR2 are SEHNR and FQNEAQ (reference sequence). V was trimmed by 5 bases and J by 4 bases, leaving 15 bases between them. The CDR3 totals 15 residues. The CDR3 protein is CASSGVGGPNQPQHF. The DNA of the CDR3 is TGTGCCAGCAGCGGAGTGGGCGGACCAAATCAGCCCCAGCATTTT. The full variable domain, in which reference TRBV7-9 and TRBJ1-5 provide the parts outside the CDR3, is DTGVSQNPRHKITKRGQNVTFRCDPISEHNRLYWYRQTLGQGPEFLTYFQNEAQLEKSRLLSDRFSAERPKGSFSTLEIQRTEQGDSAMYLCASSGVGGPNQPQHFGDGTRLSIL.

V is TRBV29-1 and J is TRBJ2-7; 7 nucleotides agree with TRBD1. Looked up from germline, CDR1 is SQVTM and CDR2 is ANQGSEA. J gave up 5 bases and V 6 bases, and 10 bases lay outside the gene matches. This CDR3 contains 13 residues. The chain's CDR3 is CSVLRDSVNEQYF. The CDR3 DNA reads as TGCAGCGTGCTCCGGGACAGCGTCAACGAGCAGTACTTC.

The chain recombines TRBV7-2 with TRBJ2-7, with D perhaps matching TRBD1 (6 bases). Germline CDR1 and CDR2: SGHTA and FQGNSA. The CDR3 spans 16 residues. V gave up 4 bases and J gave up 5 bases, with 21 bases separating them. The CDR3 coding sequence is TGTGCCAGCAGCTCACCGGGACACGAGCCCTTTGACGAGCAGTACTTC. This encodes CASSSPGHEPFDEQYF.

The chain couples TRBV5-1 to TRBJ2-7; D uncertain. CDR1 SGHRS and CDR2 YFSETQ come from the germline V gene. Trimming shortened V by 4 bases and J by 2 bases, and 7 bases separated the two germline ends. The CDR3 has 12 residues. CDR3 protein: CASSGETYEQYF. The CDR3 DNA is TGCGCCAGCAGCGGCGAGACCTACGAGCAGTACTTC.

This chain connects TRBV2 to TRBJ1-5, with 7 bases fitting TRBD1. Germline lookup yields CDR1 SNHLY and CDR2 FYNNEI. V gave up 6 bases and J gave up 3 bases; unmatched junction bases: 8. The CDR3 sequence is 15 residues long. The CDR3 region is CASREGQTNNQPQHF. CDR3 in DNA: TGTGCCAGCAGGGAGGGACAGACCAACAATCAGCCCCAGCATTTT. Together with reference TRBV2 and TRBJ1-5, the CDR3 gives the full variable domain: EPEVTQTPSHQVTQMGQEVILRCVPISNHLYFYWYRQILGQKVEFLVSFYNNEISEKSEIFDDQFSVERPDGSNFTLKIRSTKLEDSAMYFCASREGQTNNQPQHFGDGTRLSIL.

The CDR3 protein is CASSLISGQGANYGYTF. CDR3 bases: TGTGCCAGCAGCTTAATATCCGGACAGGGGGCTAACTATGGCTACACCTTC. V and J are TRBV7-6 and TRBJ1-2; 10 bases are shared with TRBD1. The CDR3 loop spans 17 amino acids. The V gene's germline CDR1 is SGHVS and CDR2 FNYEAQ. Germline trimming cut 2 bases from V and 0 bases from J; bases unmatched to any gene: 6.

This chain joins TRBV4-1 and TRBJ2-1; weak D call: TRBD2 (6 bases). The CDR3 is 14 amino acids. Germline CDR1 reads MGHRA; CDR2 reads YSYEKL. The V end lost 0 bases, the J end lost 7 bases, and 10 bases lay between the germline ends. The chain's CDR3 is CASSQEWRANEQFF. CDR3 DNA sequence: TGCGCCAGCAGCCAAGAATGGAGGGCGAATGAGCAGTTCTTC.

The V call is TRBV19, the J call TRBJ2-7, with D possibly called TRBD1 or TRBD2 (5 bases each). The germline V and J ends were trimmed by 3 bases and 2 bases, with 11 bases remaining between them. CDR3 length: 14 amino acids. The germline V gene has CDR1 LNHDA and CDR2 SQIVND (reference sequence). CDR3 protein: CASSIGDGTYEQYF. The CDR3 nucleotides read TGTGCCAGTAGTATCGGGGACGGGACCTACGAGCAGTACTTC.

The J gene is TRBJ1-1, the V gene TRBV9; D gene ambiguous. The CDR3 totals 16 residues. The germline V gene has CDR1 SGDLS and CDR2 YYNGEE. Trimming took 1 base from V and 1 from J, leaving 14 bases between them. Here the CDR3 DNA reads TGTGCCAGCAGCGTAACACCTCTAAAGGGGAACACTGAAGCTTTCTTT. Encoded protein: CASSVTPLKGNTEAFF.

J is TRBJ2-7 and V is TRBV7-8, with 8 bases matching TRBD1. Looked up from germline, CDR1 is SGHVS and CDR2 is FQNEAQ. CDR3 length equals 15 residues. The J segment lost 7 bases and the V segment lost 4 bases, leaving 12 bases of the junction unmatched. In nucleotides, the CDR3 is TGTGCCAGCAGCTCAACAGGGGGGACATCGTGGGAGCAGTACTTC. Residues: CASSSTGGTSWEQYF.

The chain joins TRBV5-4 to TRBJ1-2, with a possible D match to TRBD1 (6 bases). Trimming cost V 5 bases and J 5 bases, with 19 bases left between them. This CDR3 has 15 amino acids. From germline, CDR1 is SGHNT and CDR2 YYREEE (reference sequence). This chain's CDR3 is CASSPTIGTSYGYTF. In nucleotides, the CDR3 is TGTGCCAGCAGTCCCACTATCGGGACAAGTTATGGCTACACCTTC.

The J gene is TRBJ1-5, the V gene TRBV4-2; 7 nucleotides align to TRBD1. This CDR3 comprises 16 residues. CDR1 LGHNA and CDR2 YNFKEQ come from the germline V gene. V lost 0 bases and J lost 3; bases outside the gene matches: 5. This chain's CDR3 is CASSQDPGQFNQPQHF. The DNA of the CDR3 is TGTGCCAGCAGCCAAGACCCGGGACAGTTCAATCAGCCCCAGCATTTT.

The chain combines TRBV4-2 with TRBJ1-5; D gene uncertain. The CDR3 is made up of 16 amino acids. V shed 0 bases and J shed 0 bases, with 9 bases lying between them. Looked up from germline, CDR1 is LGHNA and CDR2 is YNFKEQ. The CDR3 protein is CASSQETEASNQPQHF. In DNA, the CDR3 is TGTGCCAGCAGCCAAGAAACAGAGGCTAGCAATCAGCCCCAGCATTTT.

This chain uses TRBV30 with TRBJ2-1, with TRBD2 matching over 8 bases. V shed 3 bases and J 4 bases; nucleotides not matched to a gene: 5. The CDR3 runs 14 residues. The germline V gene has CDR1 GTSNPN and CDR2 SVGIG (reference sequence). This CDR3 reads CAWRGSGNYNEQFF. The CDR3 DNA follows: TGTGCCTGGAGAGGTAGCGGGAATTACAATGAGCAGTTCTTC.

V is TRBV27 and J is TRBJ2-1; D gene ambiguous. The CDR3 is made up of 13 amino acids. V gave up 4 bases and J gave up 7 bases, with 11 bases separating them. Germline V CDR1 and CDR2: MNHEY, SMNVEV (reference sequence). The CDR3 here is CASSSRPINEQFF. The DNA for the CDR3 is TGTGCCAGCAGTTCGCGACCGATAAATGAGCAGTTCTTC.

The chain has TRBV27 and TRBJ1-2; 8 bases map to TRBD1. This CDR3 has 14 residues. Germline V lookup: CDR1 MNHEY, CDR2 SMNVEV (reference sequence). The V segment lost 4 bases and the J segment 6 bases; nucleotides outside the gene matches: 7. The DNA for the CDR3 is TGTGCCAGCAGTTCCCTGACAGGGGAGGATGGCTACACCTTC. It yields the protein CASSSLTGEDGYTF.

The rearrangement joins TRBV5-6 to TRBJ1-2; 9 nucleotides line up with TRBD1. Germline trimming cut 4 bases from V and 0 bases from J; bases unmatched to any gene: 7. The CDR3 extends over 16 amino acids. Germline CDR1 and CDR2: SGHDT and YYEEEE. The CDR3 spells CASSQDRGGANYGYTF. The CDR3 DNA is TGTGCCAGCAGCCAGGACAGGGGTGGAGCTAACTATGGCTACACCTTC.

V and J are TRBV5-6 and TRBJ1-2; TRBD1 aligns across 7 bases. Per germline, CDR1 SGHDT and CDR2 YYEEEE. J gave up 5 bases and V 0 bases, and 7 bases lay outside the gene matches. The CDR3 loop spans 15 amino acids. This chain's CDR3 is CASSLAGTVFYGYTF. The CDR3, as DNA: TGTGCCAGCAGCTTGGCCGGGACAGTATTTTATGGCTACACCTTC.

The CDR3 loop is CASSLAVTGNTIYF. As DNA, the CDR3 is TGTGCCAGCAGCTTAGCAGTCACTGGAAACACCATATATTTT. J is TRBJ1-3 and V is TRBV7-6; D unclear. Germline lookup yields CDR1 SGHVS and CDR2 FNYEAQ. Trimming cost V 0 bases and J 2 bases, with 5 bases left between them. This CDR3 has 14 residues.

The gene calls are TRBV5-4 and TRBJ1-2; TRBD1 might be the D (6 bases). The CDR3 sequence is 15 residues long. Germline CDR1 is SGHNT and CDR2 is YYREEE (reference sequence). V lost 0 bases to trimming and J lost 4 bases, with 13 bases between them. The CDR3 region is CASSLGTDVFYGYTF. The CDR3 coding sequence is TGTGCCAGCAGCTTGGGGACAGACGTCTTCTATGGCTACACCTTC.

The V gene is TRBV9, the J gene TRBJ2-3, with a tentative D call TRBD1 (6 bases). The CDR3 loop spans 15 amino acids. CDR1 is SGDLS, CDR2 YYNGEE, per germline. V was shortened by 0 bases and J by 1 base, with 9 bases between the two germline ends. CDR3 amino acids: CASSVAGVGTDTQYF. DNA of the CDR3: TGTGCCAGCAGCGTAGCAGGGGTAGGCACAGATACGCAGTATTTT.

This clone was detected once. This chain joins TRBV19 and TRBJ2-5; TRBD1 might be the D (6 bases). CDR3 length: 14 residues. V lost 4 bases and J 1 base, leaving 10 bases between the germline ends. Germline values: CDR1 LNHDA, CDR2 SQIVND (reference sequence). The CDR3 protein is CASSTLDSQETQYF. In DNA, the CDR3 is TGTGCCAGTAGTACCCTGGACAGCCAAGAGACCCAGTACTTC.

The chain employs TRBV9 and TRBJ1-2; a weak D match, TRBD1 (5 bases). Germline lookup yields CDR1 SGDLS and CDR2 YYNGEE. The CDR3 length is 15 residues. Trimming shortened V by 0 bases and J by 4 bases, and 13 bases separated the two germline ends. The CDR3 protein is CASSVEGRVGYGYTF. CDR3 coding DNA: TGTGCCAGCAGCGTAGAGGGCAGGGTCGGCTATGGCTACACCTTC.